The 5 T cell receptor beta chains below come from one sample, sequenced in a study of response to subunit inactivated influenza vaccine (dated by TCRdb to between 2017 and 2018). The library was made by RT-PCR. The instrument was an Illumina HiSeq 2500. Starting from the raw public reads, TCRdb applied fastp trimming at Q25, assembled clones with MiXCR and retained in-frame beta chains. Merged by CDR3 protein, the rows form single entries marked with the most common genes and DNA. In this sample the table shows 610,000 or so distinct CDR3 sequences, around 13% of which occur a single time. 8.5% to 14% of the sample belongs to the ten largest clones. Sequencing used PBMCs from blood, obtained 11 to 12 days after vaccination. The receptors shown here come from a middle-aged man who received an inactivated influenza vaccine. Donor details come from another sample of the same person, matched by shared clones.

This clonotype was seen only a few times. The chain employs TRBV12-3 or TRBV12-4 and TRBJ1-4, with a tentative D call TRBD1 (5 bases). With 1 base removed from V and 1 base from J, the gap between germline ends came to 10 bases. This CDR3 region has 16 residues. DNA of the CDR3: TGTGCCAGCAGTTTAGGGGGCGCAGGAACTAATGAAAAACTGTTTTTT. It translates to CASSLGGAGTNEKLFF.

V gene TRBV9 combines with J gene TRBJ2-7, with 8 bases matching TRBD1. The CDR3 covers 14 residues. Germline V gene lookup returns CDR1 SGDLS and CDR2 YYNGEE. The ends lost 3 bases at V and 6 bases at J; junction bases unmatched: 8. The CDR3 region has the DNA TGTGCCAGCAGCGAGGAGACAGGGGTGGGCGAGCAGTACTTC. Its protein product is CASSEETGVGEQYF. The whole variable domain, remainder taken from reference TRBV9 and TRBJ2-7, is DSGVTQTPKHLITATGQRVTLRCSPRSGDLSVYWYQQSLDQGLQFLIQYYNGEERAKGNILERFSAQQFPDLHSELNLSSLELGDSALYFCASSEETGVGEQYFGPGTRLTVT.

The gene calls are TRBV6-5 and TRBJ1-5, with D hard to call. Per germline, CDR1 MNHEY and CDR2 SVGAGI. This CDR3 is built from 14 residues. V was clipped by 0 bases and J by 3 bases, with 6 bases between them. The CDR3 loop reads CASSYSSTNQPQHF. The CDR3 DNA is TGTGCCAGCAGTTACTCCAGTACCAATCAGCCCCAGCATTTT.

This chain connects TRBV6-2 or TRBV6-3 to TRBJ2-5; the match to TRBD1 covers 8 bases. Germline-derived CDR1 and CDR2 are MNHEY and SVGEGT. This CDR3 has 15 amino acids. J lost 3 bases, V lost 4 bases, and 7 bases had no gene match. As DNA, the CDR3 is TGTGCCAGCAGTTCCTACCTGGACAGGGAAGAGACCCAGTACTTC. This gives the protein CASSSYLDREETQYF.

The chain employs TRBV2 and TRBJ1-5; tentatively, D is TRBD1 (5 bases). This CDR3 spans 14 amino acids. With 7 bases removed from V and 6 bases from J, the gap between germline ends came to 16 bases. In germline, CDR1 is SNHLY, CDR2 FYNNEI. As DNA, the CDR3 is TGTGCCAGCACCAGCGGGACTCCTCGTCAGCCCCAGCATTTT. Translating gives CASTSGTPRQPQHF. The full variable domain, its missing parts supplied by reference TRBV2 and TRBJ1-5, is EPEVTQTPSHQVTQMGQEVILRCVPISNHLYFYWYRQILGQKVEFLVSFYNNEISEKSEIFDDQFSVERPDGSNFTLKIRSTKLEDSAMYFCASTSGTPRQPQHFGDGTRLSIL.